The following is a TCR beta chain sequence with its context. Its antigen is unidentified. The sample originates from a study of immune cell composition in non-small cell lung cancer. Study overall: Lung adenocarcinoma or squamous carcinoma made up most tumours. Points from the study as a whole: Squamous lung tumours showed higher top 10 clone scores and clonality than adenocarcinomas.

This CDR3 contains 13 residues. V dropped 6 bases and J dropped 4 bases, with 10 bases sitting between them. Per the germline V gene, CDR1 is MNHEY and CDR2 is SVGAGI. Only in-frame clones appear in the TCRdb table, and some are missing; sequencing was by immunoSEQ multiplex PCR. The repertoire holds roughly 5,700 clones, with approximately 78% as singletons. The material sequenced was lung tumor tissue. The chain joins TRBV6-5 to TRBJ1-5, with D possibly matching TRBD1 (6 bases). This TCR was recovered from a human donor with non-small cell lung cancer. The CDR3 DNA reads TGTGCCAGCAGAAGGGGGGGGAATCAGCCCCAGCATTTT. It codes for CASRRGGNQPQHF.